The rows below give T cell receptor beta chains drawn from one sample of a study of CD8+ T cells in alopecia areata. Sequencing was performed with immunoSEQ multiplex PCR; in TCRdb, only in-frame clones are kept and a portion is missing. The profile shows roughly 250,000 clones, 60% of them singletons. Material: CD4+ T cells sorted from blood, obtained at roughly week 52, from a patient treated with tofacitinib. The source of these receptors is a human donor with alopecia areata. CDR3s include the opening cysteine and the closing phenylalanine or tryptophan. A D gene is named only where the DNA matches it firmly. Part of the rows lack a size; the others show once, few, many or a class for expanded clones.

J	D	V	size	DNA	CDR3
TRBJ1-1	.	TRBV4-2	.	TGTGCCAGCAGCCCGGGCCTCGGTGGAGCTTTCTTT	CASSPGLGGAFF
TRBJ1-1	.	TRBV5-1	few	TGCGCCAGCAGTCGGGGCGACACTGAAGCTTTCTTT	CASSRGDTEAFF
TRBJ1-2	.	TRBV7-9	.	TGTGCCAGCAGCCTGACGCGAGGGACGTCTAACTATGGCTACACCTTC	CASSLTRGTSNYGYTF
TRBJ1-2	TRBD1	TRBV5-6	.	TGTGCCAGCAGCTTTCGGGACAGGCCCGTCTATGGCTACACCTTC	CASSFRDRPVYGYTF
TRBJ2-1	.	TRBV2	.	TGTGCCAGCAGCGGACACTTTGAGCAGTTCTTC	CASSGHFEQFF
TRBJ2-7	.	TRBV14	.	TGTGCCAGCAGCCAAGGGTTTGCAGGGATCAGGGAGCAGTACTTC	CASSQGFAGIREQYF
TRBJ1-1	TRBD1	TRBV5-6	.	TGTGCCAGCAGCTCGGACAGGGTGACTGAAGCTTTCTTT	CASSSDRVTEAFF
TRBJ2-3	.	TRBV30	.	TGTGCCTGGAGTGTCGTCATGGGAACAGATACGCAGTATTTT	CAWSVVMGTDTQYF
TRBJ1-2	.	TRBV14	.	TGTGCCAGCGGCCACTCCGGGTCGGGGGACTATGGCTACACCTTC	CASGHSGSGDYGYTF
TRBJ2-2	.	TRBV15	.	TGTGCCACCAGCACCCGGGCGAACACCGGGGAGCTGTTTTTT	CATSTRANTGELFF
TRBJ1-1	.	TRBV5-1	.	TGCGCCAGCAGGGGGGCGAACACTGAAGCTTTCTTT	CASRGANTEAFF
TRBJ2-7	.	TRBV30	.	TGTGCCTGGAGTGCCCCCTACGAGCAGTACTTC	CAWSAPYEQYF
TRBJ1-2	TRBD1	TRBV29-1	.	TGCAGCGCTGCGACCGGGACAGGGGCCCACTATGGCTACACCTTC	CSAATGTGAHYGYTF
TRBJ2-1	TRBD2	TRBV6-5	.	TGTGCCAGCAGAGGGGAGGGCGCCAGGAGTGAGCAGTTCTTC	CASRGEGARSEQFF
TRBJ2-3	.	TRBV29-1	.	TGCAGCGTTGAAATGGGAGCAGATACGCAGTATTTT	CSVEMGADTQYF
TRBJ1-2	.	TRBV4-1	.	TGCGCCAGCAGCCAAGAGGGGGCCAGCGGCTACACCTTC	CASSQEGASGYTF
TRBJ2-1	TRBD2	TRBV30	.	TGTGCCTGGAGTGCCTGGACTAGCGGGGGAACCTACAATGAGCAGTTCTTC	CAWSAWTSGGTYNEQFF
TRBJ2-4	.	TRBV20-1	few	TGCAGTGCCACCGGGCCTAACATTCAGTACTTC	CSATGPNIQYF
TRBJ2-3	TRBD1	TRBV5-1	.	TGCGCCAGCAGCTTGGAGGGACAGGGGTTTTACACAGATACGCAGTATTTT	CASSLEGQGFYTDTQYF
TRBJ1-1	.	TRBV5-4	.	TGTGCCAGCAGCTGGAGCGGGGGTACCACTGAAGCTTTCTTT	CASSWSGGTTEAFF
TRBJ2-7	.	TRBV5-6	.	TGTGCCAGCAGCCCCCCCAACAGGGTGGGCTACGAGCAGTACTTC	CASSPPNRVGYEQYF
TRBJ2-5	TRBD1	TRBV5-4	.	TGTGCCAGCAGCGAATGGGACAGGGCCCAAGAGACCCAGTACTTC	CASSEWDRAQETQYF
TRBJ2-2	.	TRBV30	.	TGTGCCTGGAGCCGTGTCACCGCGAACACCGGGGAGCTGTTTTTT	CAWSRVTANTGELFF
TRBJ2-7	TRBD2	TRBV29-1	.	TGCAGCGTTGAAGGAGCCGGGGGGGCCGTCAACGAGCAGTACTTC	CSVEGAGGAVNEQYF
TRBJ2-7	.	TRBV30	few	TGTGCCTGGAGGGGCGTCTACGAGCAGTACTTC	CAWRGVYEQYF
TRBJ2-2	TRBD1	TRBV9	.	TGTGCCAGCAGCGTAGACTCTGGTGGACAGGGAAAGTCCGGGGAGCTGTTTTTT	CASSVDSGGQGKSGELFF
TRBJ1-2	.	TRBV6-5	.	TGTGCCAGCAGTTACTCCCCGACCCAATGGCAGGGCTACACCTTC	CASSYSPTQWQGYTF
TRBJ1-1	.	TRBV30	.	TGTGCCTCTGCACATACTTTCGAAGCTTTCTTT	CASAHTFEAFF
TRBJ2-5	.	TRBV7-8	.	TGTGCCAGCAGCCCTACGGACCGGACACAAGAGACCCAGTACTTC	CASSPTDRTQETQYF
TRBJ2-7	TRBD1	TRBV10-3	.	TGTGCCATCGGGAAAGACAGGGTGAACGAGCAGTACTTC	CAIGKDRVNEQYF
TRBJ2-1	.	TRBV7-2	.	TGTGCCAGCAGCTGGAAGGTTTTAAGTGACAATGAGCAGTTCTTC	CASSWKVLSDNEQFF
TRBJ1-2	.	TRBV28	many	TGTGCCAGCAGTTCATTGAGGGGCTACACCTTC	CASSSLRGYTF
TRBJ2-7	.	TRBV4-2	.	TGTGCCAGCAGCCAAGAGACAGGCACCTCCTACGAGCAGTACTTC	CASSQETGTSYEQYF
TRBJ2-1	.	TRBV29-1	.	TGCAGCGTTGCGGAGATATCCAATGAGCAGTTCTTC	CSVAEISNEQFF
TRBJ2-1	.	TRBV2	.	TGTGCCACCGGGAATGGGGAGCAGTTCTTC	CATGNGEQFF
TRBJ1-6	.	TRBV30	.	TGTGCCGGAACCGGGCCCATATATTCACCCCTCCACTTT	CAGTGPIYSPLHF
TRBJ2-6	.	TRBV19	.	TGTGCCAGTAGTATCGATAGCCGTGCCCGTGGAGGGGCCAACGTCCTGACTTTC	CASSIDSRARGGANVLTF
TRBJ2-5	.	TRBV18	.	TGTGCCAGCTCTCCAGAGGAGACCCAGTACTTC	CASSPEETQYF
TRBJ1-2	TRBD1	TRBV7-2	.	TGTGCCAGCAGCGTCCGGGACAGGGATGGCTACACCTTC	CASSVRDRDGYTF
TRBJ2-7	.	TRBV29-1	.	TGCAGCGTCCGCTTTGGAGGCCACGAGCAGTACTTC	CSVRFGGHEQYF
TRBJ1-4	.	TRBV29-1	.	TGCAGCGCCTTAAGCGCCCCAGGAGGTGAAAAACTGTTTTTT	CSALSAPGGEKLFF
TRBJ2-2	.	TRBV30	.	TGTGCCTGGAGTCCAGGGAGCGGGGAGCTGTTTTTT	CAWSPGSGELFF
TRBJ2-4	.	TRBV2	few	TGTGCCAGCAGACTAGATCGGGCCAAAAACATTCAGTACTTC	CASRLDRAKNIQYF
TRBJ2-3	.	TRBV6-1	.	TGTGCCAGCAGTGAGCAGGACTTAGCCACAGATACGCAGTATTTT	CASSEQDLATDTQYF
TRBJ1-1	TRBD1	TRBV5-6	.	TGTGCCAGCAGCTACCCCGGGACAGGGCGGTACACTGAAGCTTTCTTT	CASSYPGTGRYTEAFF
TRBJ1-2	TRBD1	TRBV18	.	TGTGCCAGCTCACCACCGAGGACAGGGGGAAGGAAGGGCTACACCTTC	CASSPPRTGGRKGYTF
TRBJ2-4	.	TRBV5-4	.	TGTGCCAGCAGCTTGGCCGGCCAGAAAAACATTCAGTACTTC	CASSLAGQKNIQYF
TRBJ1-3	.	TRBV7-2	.	TGTGCCAGCAGCTTAGTGGCAGGAAACACCATATATTTT	CASSLVAGNTIYF
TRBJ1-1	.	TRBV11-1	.	TGTGCCAGCAGCTCACAGGGAGACACTGAAGCTTTCTTT	CASSSQGDTEAFF